The entry below gives a single T cell receptor (beta chain) sequence along with its context. Its antigen is undetermined. This sample is part of a study of spatial heterogeneity in lung cancer. Study conclusions and caveats: There were more appearances of ubiquitous expanded tumor TCRs in blood at resection than at follow-up.

Trimming took 5 bases from V and 5 from J, leaving 12 bases between them. Germline values: CDR1 MNHNS, CDR2 SASEGT. The CDR3 is made up of 13 amino acids. Described time point: sample taken at primary tumor resection. Sequencing of whole RNA from tumor, nontumor lung or frozen PBMC involved no sorting. Donation came from approximately 69 patients with untreated early-stage non-small cell lung cancer. Every TCR cDNA molecule bore a unique molecular identifier. TCRdb re-called the 5' RACE reads with MiXCR, one entry per CDR3 protein. The table records around 60,000 distinct CDR3 sequences, roughly 8% of them present only once.

The chain has TRBV6-1 and TRBJ2-5; D is possibly TRBD2 (6 bases). The TCR originated in a female donor with early-stage non-small cell lung cancer. The source material was PBMCs, sampled at surgery. The CDR3 reads CASSSGLLETQYF. The CDR3 DNA sequence: TGTGCCAGCAGTTCGGGACTCCTGGAGACCCAGTACTTC.